Included here is one T cell receptor (beta chain) sequence, with context. The antigen is not known. This sample is drawn from a study of human T cells and chemical hapten exposure. TCRdb re-analysed the RACE reads in MiXCR, keeping a single row per CDR3 protein. Of roughly 180,000 distinct CDR3 sequences in the sample, 20% to 25% are singletons; the top ten hold about 6.7%. Study results and limitations: Donors in the study had alopecia, meaning their immune response may differ from healthy people's.

Indicated time point: patch test 1, 2 weeks after DPC sensitization. The treatment: therapeutic diphenylcyclopropenone sensitization with weekly scalp DPC. Those who donated were patients with alopecia, 18 to 70 years of age, and suitable for DPC. The material sequenced was whole blood, taken in connection with sensitization to the hapten diphenylcyclopropenone (DPC). The receptor comes from a woman aged 50 to 60 with alopecia areata. Some clones in this sample may be carry-over from other donors' samples.

The CDR3 protein is CASSLIFPQETQYF. As DNA, the CDR3 is TGTGCCAGCAGCTTAATCTTCCCGCAAGAGACCCAGTACTTC. The chain employs TRBV7-9 and TRBJ2-5, with D uncertain. The germline gives CDR1 SEHNR, CDR2 FQNEAQ (reference sequence). The CDR3 contains 14 residues. Trimming took 2 bases from V and 2 from J, leaving 9 bases between them.